This TCR beta chain was recovered during a study of neurological immune-mediated disorders. The unsorted libraries were made from 2 million PBMCs kept at -80 C. Synthesis of cDNA was performed by 5'RACE using 10-nucleotide random UMIs. TCRdb ran MiXCR on the 5' RACE reads and lists one entry per CDR3 protein. The table shows 27,000 or so distinct CDR3 sequences, with around 3.2% occurring only once. This clonotype showed up many times. Its specificity is not known. The CDR3 spans 13 residues. Germline CDR1 and CDR2: MNHNS and SASEGT. The ends were cut back, 2 bases at V and 3 bases at J, with 8 bases in the middle. Findings of the study overall: Repertoires from 18 of 34 multiple sclerosis patients grouped phylogenetically into a related-CDR3 cluster, suggesting a possible signature. The highest TCR clonal expansion occurred in HTLV-1-associated myelopathy; multiple sclerosis fell below healthy controls.

The receptor comes from a woman aged 25 to 45 with multiple sclerosis. The sample comprised PBMCs. The chain joins TRBV6-1 to TRBJ2-7; tentatively, D is TRBD1 (6 bases). The CDR3, as DNA: TGTGCCAGCAGTGAACACAGGGACTACGAGCAGTACTTC. Translation gives CASSEHRDYEQYF.